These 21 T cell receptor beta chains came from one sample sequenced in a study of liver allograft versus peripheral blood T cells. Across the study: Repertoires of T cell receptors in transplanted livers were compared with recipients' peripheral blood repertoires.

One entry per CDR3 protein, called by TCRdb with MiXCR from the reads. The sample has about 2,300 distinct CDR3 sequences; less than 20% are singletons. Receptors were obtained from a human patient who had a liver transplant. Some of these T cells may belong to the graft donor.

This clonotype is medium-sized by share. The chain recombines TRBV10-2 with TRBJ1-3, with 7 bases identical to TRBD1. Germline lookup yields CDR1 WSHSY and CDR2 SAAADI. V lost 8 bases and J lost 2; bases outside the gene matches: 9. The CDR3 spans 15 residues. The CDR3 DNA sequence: TGCGCCAGCGGGGGGGGACAGCAGGCTGGAAACACCATATATTTT. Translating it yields CASGGGQQAGNTIYF.

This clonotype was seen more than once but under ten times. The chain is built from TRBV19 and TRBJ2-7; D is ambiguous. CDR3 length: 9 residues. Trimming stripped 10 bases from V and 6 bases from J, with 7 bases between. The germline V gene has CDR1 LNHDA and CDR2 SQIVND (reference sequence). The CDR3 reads CATVGEQYV. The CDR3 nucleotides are TGTGCCACGGTGGGCGAGCAGTACGTC.

The CDR3 protein is CASTYSPDRAVGYTF. CDR3 DNA: TGTGCCAGCACCTATTCCCCCGACAGAGCCGTGGGTTACACCTTC. The chain uses TRBV12-3 or TRBV12-4 and TRBJ1-2; D is perhaps TRBD1 (5 bases). The length of the CDR3 is 15 residues. The V and J ends lost 7 bases and 11 bases respectively, with 26 bases between them.

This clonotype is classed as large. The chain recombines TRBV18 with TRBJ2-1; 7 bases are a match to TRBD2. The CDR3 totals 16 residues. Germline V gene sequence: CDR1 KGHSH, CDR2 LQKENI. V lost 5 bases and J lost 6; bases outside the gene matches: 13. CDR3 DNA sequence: TGTGCCAGCTCATTCTCCTCTCGGGAGGCGGGCAATGAGCAGTTCTTC. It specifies CASSFSSREAGNEQFF. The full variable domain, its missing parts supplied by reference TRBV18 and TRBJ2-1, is NAGVMQNPRHLVRRRGQEARLRCSPMKGHSHVYWYRQLPEEGLKFMVYLQKENIIDESGMPKERFSAEFPKEGPSILRIQQVVRGDSAAYFCASSFSSREAGNEQFFGPGTRLTVL.

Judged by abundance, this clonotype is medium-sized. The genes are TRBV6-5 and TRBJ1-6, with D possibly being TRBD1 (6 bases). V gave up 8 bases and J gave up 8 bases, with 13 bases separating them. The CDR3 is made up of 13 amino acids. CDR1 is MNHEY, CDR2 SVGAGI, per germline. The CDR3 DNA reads TGTGCCAGCGGGGGGGGCTGGGATTCACCCCTCCACTTT. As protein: CASGGGWDSPLHF.

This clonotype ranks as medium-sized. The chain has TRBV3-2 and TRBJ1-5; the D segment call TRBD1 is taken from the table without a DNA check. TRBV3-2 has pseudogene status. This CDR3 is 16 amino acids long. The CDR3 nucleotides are TGTGCCAGCAGCCAAGATCTCCAACAGGGCGGTCAGCCCCAGCATTTT. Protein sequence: CASSQDLQQGGQPQHF.

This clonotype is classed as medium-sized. CDR3 in amino acids: CASSLVLGAKTEAFF. The CDR3 DNA is TGTGCCAGCAGCTTGGTTTTGGGGGCGAAAACTGAAGCTTTCTTT. The V and J genes are TRBV5-5 and TRBJ1-1, with D tentatively TRBD1 (6 bases). This CDR3 has 15 residues. V gave up 0 bases and J gave up 5 bases, with 14 bases separating them. Germline V gives CDR1 SGHKS, CDR2 YYEKEE (reference sequence).

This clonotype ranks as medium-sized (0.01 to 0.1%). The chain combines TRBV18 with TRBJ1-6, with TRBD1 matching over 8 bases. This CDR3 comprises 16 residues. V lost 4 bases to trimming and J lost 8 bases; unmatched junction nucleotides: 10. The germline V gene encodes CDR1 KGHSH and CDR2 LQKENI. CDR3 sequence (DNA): TGTGCCAGCTCACTCCTTGGACAGGGTAGTGATTCACCCCTCCACTTT. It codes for CASSLLGQGSDSPLHF.

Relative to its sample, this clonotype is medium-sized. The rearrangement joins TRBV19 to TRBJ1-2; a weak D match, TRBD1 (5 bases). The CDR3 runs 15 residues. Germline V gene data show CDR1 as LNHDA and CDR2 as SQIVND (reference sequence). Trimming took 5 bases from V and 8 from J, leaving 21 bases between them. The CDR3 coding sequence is TGTGCCAGTAGTGCAGTCCACGGGGTCGCAGGGGGCTACACCTTC. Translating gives CASSAVHGVAGGYTF.

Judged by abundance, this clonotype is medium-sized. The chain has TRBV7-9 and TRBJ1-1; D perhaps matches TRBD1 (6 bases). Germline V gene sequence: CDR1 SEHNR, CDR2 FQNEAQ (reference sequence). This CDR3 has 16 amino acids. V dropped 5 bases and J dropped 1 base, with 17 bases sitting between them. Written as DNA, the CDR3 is TGTGCCAGCAGCCCTCCGGGACACAGGAGGAACACTGAAGCTTTCTTT. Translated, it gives CASSPPGHRRNTEAFF.

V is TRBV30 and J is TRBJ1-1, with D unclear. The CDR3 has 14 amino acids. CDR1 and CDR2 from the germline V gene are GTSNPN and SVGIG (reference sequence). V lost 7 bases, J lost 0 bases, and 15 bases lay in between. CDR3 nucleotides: TGTGCCTCCACCGAGGGCCATATGAACACTGAAGCTTTCTTT. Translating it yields CASTEGHMNTEAFF.

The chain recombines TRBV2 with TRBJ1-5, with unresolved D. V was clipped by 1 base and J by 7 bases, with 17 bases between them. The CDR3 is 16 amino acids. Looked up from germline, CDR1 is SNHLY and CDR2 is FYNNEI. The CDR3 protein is CASSEEGAGIGQPQHF. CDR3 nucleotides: TGTGCCAGCAGTGAAGAGGGCGCGGGAATAGGGCAGCCCCAGCATTTT. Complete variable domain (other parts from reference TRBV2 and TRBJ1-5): EPEVTQTPSHQVTQMGQEVILRCVPISNHLYFYWYRQILGQKVEFLVSFYNNEISEKSEIFDDQFSVERPDGSNFTLKIRSTKLEDSAMYFCASSEEGAGIGQPQHFGDGTRLSIL.

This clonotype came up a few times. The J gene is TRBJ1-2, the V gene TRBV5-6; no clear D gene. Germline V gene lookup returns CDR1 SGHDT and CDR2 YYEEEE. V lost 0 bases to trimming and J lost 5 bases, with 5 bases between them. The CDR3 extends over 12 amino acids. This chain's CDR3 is CASSLETYGYTF. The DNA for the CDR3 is TGTGCCAGCAGCTTGGAGACGTATGGCTACACCTTC.

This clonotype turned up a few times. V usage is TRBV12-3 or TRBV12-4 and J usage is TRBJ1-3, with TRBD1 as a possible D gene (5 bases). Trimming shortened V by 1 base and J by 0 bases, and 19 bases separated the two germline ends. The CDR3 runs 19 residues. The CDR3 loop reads CASSLVRLLQVSSGNTIYF. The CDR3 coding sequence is TGTGCCAGCAGTTTAGTTCGGCTTTTACAGGTCAGCTCTGGAAACACCATATATTTT.

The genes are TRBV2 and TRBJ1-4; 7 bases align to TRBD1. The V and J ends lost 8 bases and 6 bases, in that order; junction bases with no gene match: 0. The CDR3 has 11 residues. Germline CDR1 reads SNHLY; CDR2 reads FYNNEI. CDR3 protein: CASGQDEKLFF. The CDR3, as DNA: TGTGCCAGCGGACAGGATGAAAAACTGTTTTTT.

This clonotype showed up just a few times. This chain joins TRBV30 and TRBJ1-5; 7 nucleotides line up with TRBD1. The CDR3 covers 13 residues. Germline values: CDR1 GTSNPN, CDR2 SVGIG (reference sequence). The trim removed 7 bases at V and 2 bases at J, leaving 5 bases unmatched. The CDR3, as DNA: TGTGCCTCAGGGGGAGTTGGCAATCAGCCCCAGCATTTT. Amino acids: CASGGVGNQPQHF.

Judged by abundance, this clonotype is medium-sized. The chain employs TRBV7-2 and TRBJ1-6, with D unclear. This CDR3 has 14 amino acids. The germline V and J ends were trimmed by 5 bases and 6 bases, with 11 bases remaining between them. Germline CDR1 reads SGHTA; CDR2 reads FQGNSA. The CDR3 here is CASSSAEGNSPLHF. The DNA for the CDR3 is TGTGCCAGCAGCAGTGCAGAGGGTAATTCACCCCTCCACTTT.

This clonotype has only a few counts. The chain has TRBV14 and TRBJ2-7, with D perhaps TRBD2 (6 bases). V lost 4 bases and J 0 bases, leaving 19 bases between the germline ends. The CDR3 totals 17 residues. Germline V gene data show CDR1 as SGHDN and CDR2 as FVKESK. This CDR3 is CASSPLGAGTSSYEQYF. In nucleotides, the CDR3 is TGTGCCAGCAGCCCCCTAGGGGCGGGAACAAGCTCCTACGAGCAGTACTTC.

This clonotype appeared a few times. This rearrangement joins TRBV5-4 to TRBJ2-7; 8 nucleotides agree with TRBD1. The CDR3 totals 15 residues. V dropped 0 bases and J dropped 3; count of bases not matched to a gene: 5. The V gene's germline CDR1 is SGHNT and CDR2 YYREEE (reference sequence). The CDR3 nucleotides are TGTGCCAGCAGCTTGGAGCCAGGGGGCTACTACGAGCAGTACTTC. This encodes CASSLEPGGYYEQYF.

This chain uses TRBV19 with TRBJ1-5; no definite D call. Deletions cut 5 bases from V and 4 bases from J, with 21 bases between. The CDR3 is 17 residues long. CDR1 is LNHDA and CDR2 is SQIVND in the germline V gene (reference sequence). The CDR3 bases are TGTGCCAGTAGTCGGGTTGAACCTCCACGTCGGAATCAGCCCCAGCATTTT. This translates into CASSRVEPPRRNQPQHF. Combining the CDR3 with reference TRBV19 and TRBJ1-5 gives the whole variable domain DGGITQSPKYLFRKEGQNVTLSCEQNLNHDAMYWYRQDPGQGLRLIYYSQIVNDFQKGDIAEGYSVSREKKESFPLTVTSAQKNPTAFYLCASSRVEPPRRNQPQHFGDGTRLSIL.

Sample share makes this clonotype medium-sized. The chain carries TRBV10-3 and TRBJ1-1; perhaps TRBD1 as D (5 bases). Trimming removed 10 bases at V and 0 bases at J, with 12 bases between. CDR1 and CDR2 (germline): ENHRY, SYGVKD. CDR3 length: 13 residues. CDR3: CATRRGMNTEAFF. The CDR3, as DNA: TGTGCCACCCGGCGGGGCATGAACACTGAAGCTTTCTTT.